The 2 T cell receptor beta chains below were found in one sample sequenced in a study of PD-L1 blockade in urothelial cancer. The time point denotes: pretreatment peripheral blood. The table came from immunoSEQ multiplex PCR; TCRdb's copy has only in-frame clones and leaves some out. The data hold roughly 120,000 clones, with roughly 80% observed a single time. Specimen: PBMCs, collected around atezolizumab (anti-PD-L1) treatment. These receptors all come from a man in his forties or fifties with urothelial cancer.

The chain combines TRBV2 with TRBJ1-2; D may be TRBD1 (6 bases). The CDR3 length is 15 residues. Germline values: CDR1 SNHLY, CDR2 FYNNEI. V dropped 4 bases and J dropped 1 base, with 13 bases sitting between them. In DNA, the CDR3 is TGTGCCAGCAGTGTGACCAGAGGGGGTAACTATGGCTACACCTTC. Translating gives CASSVTRGGNYGYTF.

The CDR3 sequence: CASSTGTGPETQYF. In DNA form, the CDR3 reads TGTGCCAGTAGTACCGGGACAGGGCCAGAGACCCAGTACTTC. The chain couples TRBV19 to TRBJ2-5; the match to TRBD1 covers 9 bases. Trimming cost V 4 bases and J 4 bases; bases outside gene matches: 4. Per the germline V gene, CDR1 is LNHDA and CDR2 is SQIVND (reference sequence). CDR3 length: 14 amino acids. The full variable domain, its missing parts supplied by reference TRBV19 and TRBJ2-5, is DGGITQSPKYLFRKEGQNVTLSCEQNLNHDAMYWYRQDPGQGLRLIYYSQIVNDFQKGDIAEGYSVSREKKESFPLTVTSAQKNPTAFYLCASSTGTGPETQYFGPGTRLLVL.